Listed here is a single T cell receptor (beta chain). The antigen is undetermined. The data were taken from a study of blood T cells in healthy people across ages. The wider study: For every two T cells, template switching captured about one barcoded beta molecule.

V lost 4 bases to trimming and J lost 8 bases; unmatched junction nucleotides: 6. This CDR3 region has 15 residues. Germline-derived CDR1 and CDR2 are LGHDT and YNNKEL (reference sequence). Findings and caveats of the study: Age brought a roughly linear fall in TCR beta diversity measured per million T cells. Because sorting was not performed, PBMCs prevented conclusive naive versus antigen-experienced comparison.

With a J-beta primer mix and a sample-barcoded 5' primer, a second PCR ran roughly 6 to 11 cycles. Sequencing recovered at least 3 million CDR3-containing paired-end reads from each sample. TCRdb reprocessed the 5' RACE reads with MiXCR, giving one entry per CDR3 protein. This table has 850,000 to 1,300,000 distinct CDR3 sequences, under 45% appearing once. The V gene is TRBV3-1, the J gene TRBJ2-1, with 12 nucleotides matching TRBD2. The sequenced sample was blood. The origin of this receptor is a woman aged 55-70 years in good health. This CDR3 is CASSLGLAGRDEQFF. In DNA, the CDR3 is TGTGCCAGCAGCCTCGGACTAGCGGGAAGGGATGAGCAGTTCTTC.